Listed below are T cell receptor beta chains from one sample, sequenced in a study of blood T cell repertoires in COVID-19. This table comes from immunoSEQ multiplex PCR, and its TCRdb copy is limited to in-frame clones, with some not included. The data show fewer than 250,000 clones, roughly 84% seen once. The sequencing input was peripheral blood. Receptors originate from a woman older than 75 with COVID-19, enrolled during active disease. The CDR3 runs from the conserved cysteine through the conserved F or W. The D gene is left open where the match is weak. Clone size is given for some rows only: seen once, a few or many times, or a class if the clone is expanded.

v_call	j_call	clone_size	d_call	cdr3_aa	cdr3_nt
TRBV28	TRBJ1-2	.	.	CASTLTANYGYTF	TGTGCCAGCACACTGACAGCTAACTATGGCTACACCTTC
TRBV24-1	TRBJ1-1	once	.	CATPPRNNTEAFF	TGTGCCACCCCCCCGCGGAATAACACTGAAGCTTTCTTT
TRBV19	TRBJ1-1	once	.	CASKPTGENTEAFF	TGTGCCAGTAAACCTACGGGGGAGAACACTGAAGCTTTCTTT
TRBV4-2	TRBJ2-1	.	.	CASSQDYEGIGYNEQFF	TGTGCCAGCAGCCAAGATTACGAGGGAATAGGGTACAATGAGCAGTTCTTC
TRBV6-5	TRBJ1-2	.	.	CASSYRGLDGYTF	TGTGCCAGCAGTTACCGCGGACTGGATGGCTACACCTTC
TRBV19	TRBJ2-7	.	.	CASSMALSYEQYF	TGTGCCAGTAGTATGGCTCTCTCCTACGAGCAGTACTTC
TRBV5-1	TRBJ2-3	.	.	CASSLGLATSTDTQYF	TGCGCCAGCAGCTTGGGGCTAGCCACTAGCACAGATACGCAGTATTTT
TRBV14	TRBJ2-7	.	.	CASSQATGAYEQYF	TGTGCCAGCAGCCAAGCCACGGGGGCCTACGAGCAGTACTTC
TRBV5-4	TRBJ2-7	.	.	CASSQQQAYEQYF	TGTGCCAGCAGCCAGCAACAGGCCTACGAGCAGTACTTC
TRBV5-1	TRBJ2-3	once	.	CASSSGTGTDTQYF	TGCGCCAGCAGTTCCGGGACTGGCACAGATACGCAGTATTTT